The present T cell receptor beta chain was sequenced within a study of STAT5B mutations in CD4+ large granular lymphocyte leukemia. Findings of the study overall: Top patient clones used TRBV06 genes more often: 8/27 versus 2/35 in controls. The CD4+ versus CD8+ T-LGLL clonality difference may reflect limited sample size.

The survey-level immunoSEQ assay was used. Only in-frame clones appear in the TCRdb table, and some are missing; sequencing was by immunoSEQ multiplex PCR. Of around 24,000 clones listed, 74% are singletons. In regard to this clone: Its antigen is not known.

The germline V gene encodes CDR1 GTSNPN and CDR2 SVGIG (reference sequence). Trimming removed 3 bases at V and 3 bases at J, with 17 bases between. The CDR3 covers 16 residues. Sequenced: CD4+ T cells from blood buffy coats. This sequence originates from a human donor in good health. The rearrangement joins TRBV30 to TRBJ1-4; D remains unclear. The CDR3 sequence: CAWSPHVGAANEKLFF. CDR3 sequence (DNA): TGTGCCTGGAGCCCGCATGTGGGTGCAGCTAATGAAAAACTGTTTTTT.